The 9 T cell receptor beta chains given below trace back to one sample, sequenced in a study of T cells in Graves' hyperthyroidism and ophthalmopathy. TCR beta CDR3 regions were amplified from RNA transcripts. In the first-round RT-PCR of the TCR CDR3, the HTBI primer set was used. TCRdb called the multiplex PCR reads again in MiXCR, with one record for every CDR3 protein. Of over 700,000 distinct CDR3 sequences in the sample, roughly 40% were seen once. The sample consisted of blood. The source of these receptors is a man aged 18-30 years with Graves' hyperthyroidism.

CDR3 DNA: TGTGCCAGCAGCCCTCTCACTGGCACCTCCTACGAGCAGTACTTC. This translates into CASSPLTGTSYEQYF. The chain joins TRBV11-2 to TRBJ2-7; D gene ambiguous. CDR3 length: 15 residues. Germline CDR1 is SGHAT and CDR2 is FQNNGV. The V gene lost 5 bases and the J gene lost 0 bases, with 14 bases spanning the gap.

A single count supports this clonotype. The chain is built from TRBV14 and TRBJ1-2; D not certain. Germline V gives CDR1 SGHDN, CDR2 FVKESK. V lost 1 base, J lost 3 bases, and 6 bases lay in between. There are 13 residues in the CDR3. CDR3 sequence (DNA): TGTGCCAGCAGCCAAGGGACCTACTATGGCTACACCTTC. It yields the protein CASSQGTYYGYTF. Filled out from reference TRBV14 and TRBJ1-2, the complete variable domain reads EAGVTQFPSHSVIEKGQTVTLRCDPISGHDNLYWYRRVMGKEIKFLLHFVKESKQDESGMPNNRFLAERTGGTYSTLKVQPAELEDSGVYFCASSQGTYYGYTFGSGTRLTVV.

This clonotype was detected many times. V and J are TRBV29-1 and TRBJ2-7; D perhaps matches TRBD2 (6 bases). The germline CDR1 and CDR2 sequences are SQVTM and ANQGSEA. Trimming cost V 3 bases and J 7 bases, with 16 bases left between them. This CDR3 is built from 13 residues. CDR3 coding DNA: TGCAGCGTTGAGTTTAGTAGGGCGGGGGAGCAGTACTTC. This codes for CSVEFSRAGEQYF.

This clonotype came up a few times. A much larger clone lies one base from this, so it may be a read error. The V call is TRBV15, the J call TRBJ1-3; perhaps TRBD1 as D (5 bases). There are 16 residues in the CDR3. Germline V CDR1 and CDR2: LNHNV, YYDKDF (reference sequence). CDR3 DNA sequence: TGTGCCACCAGCAGAGAGGGCAGGGTGTCTGGAAGCACCATATATTTT. Protein sequence: CATSREGRVSGSTIYF. The entire variable domain, with the rest obtained from reference TRBV15 and TRBJ1-3, is as follows: DAMVIQNPRYQVTQFGKPVTLSCSQTLNHNVMYWYQQKSSQAPKLLFHYYDKDFNNEADTPDNFQSRRPNTSFCFLDIRSPGLGDTAMYLCATSREGRVSGSTIYFGEGSWLTVV.

This clonotype was observed a handful of times. The chain is built from TRBV19 and TRBJ2-2, with TRBD2 matching over 9 bases. V shed 6 bases and J 1 base; nucleotides not matched to a gene: 9. CDR1 and CDR2 (germline): LNHDA, SQIVND (reference sequence). The CDR3 loop spans 17 amino acids. CDR3 sequence (DNA): TGTGCCAGTAGGCCCGGGGGTAGCGGGGGGAACACCGGGGAGCTGTTTTTT. Its protein product is CASRPGGSGGNTGELFF.

This clonotype was seen a handful of times. The rearrangement joins TRBV9 to TRBJ2-7, with D tentatively TRBD1 or TRBD2 (5 bases each). Trimming pared 4 bases from V and 3 bases from J, leaving 14 bases between. From germline, CDR1 is SGDLS and CDR2 YYNGEE. CDR3 length equals 14 residues. The CDR3 coding sequence is TGTGCCAGCAGCCCGGGGACGTACGACTACGAGCAGTACTTC. Translation: CASSPGTYDYEQYF.

There are many counts of this clonotype. CDR3 in amino acids: CASSLQLAGEQYF. CDR3 bases: TGTGCCAGCAGCTTACAACTAGCGGGCGAGCAGTACTTC. The chain employs TRBV7-3 and TRBJ2-7; 9 bases match TRBD2. Germline loops: CDR1 SGHTA, CDR2 FQGTGA. V lost 2 bases, J lost 6 bases, and 2 bases stayed unmatched. This CDR3 has 13 residues.

This clonotype was recorded many times. V and J are TRBV24-1 and TRBJ1-1; tentative D call: TRBD1 (5 bases). Germline V gives CDR1 KGHDR, CDR2 SFDVKD. The ends were cut back, 11 bases at V and 3 bases at J, with 15 bases in the middle. This CDR3 contains 13 residues. This CDR3 reads CASRAGKHTEAFF. The CDR3 coding sequence is TGTGCCAGCAGAGCAGGGAAGCACACTGAAGCTTTCTTT.

The V call is TRBV19, the J call TRBJ2-2; 8 bases are a match to TRBD2. The trim removed 10 bases at V and 13 bases at J, leaving 29 bases unmatched. This CDR3 contains 18 residues. CDR1 is LNHDA and CDR2 is SQIVND in the germline V gene (reference sequence). CDR3 region: CATSRARAGDFYRFGLFF. The CDR3 bases are TGTGCCACCAGCCGGGCAAGAGCGGGAGATTTTTACCGGTTTGGGCTGTTTTTT. The variable domain in full, with the rest retrieved from reference TRBV19 and TRBJ2-2, is DGGITQSPKYLFRKEGQNVTLSCEQNLNHDAMYWYRQDPGQGLRLIYYSQIVNDFQKGDIAEGYSVSREKKESFPLTVTSAQKNPTAFYLCATSRARAGDFYRFGLFFGEGSRLTVL.